This T cell receptor beta chain comes out of a study of blood T cell repertoires in COVID-19. Whole-study context: PBMCs, B-cell-depleted T cells, or T cells were the source of the cDNA or gDNA that made up the material.

As handled by the study authors: Reference gene primer amplification gave nucleated cell count estimates. Assay: immunoSEQ multiplex PCR; the TCRdb copy retains only in-frame clones and omits some. The DNA was the basis for D and trimming; V, J and clone size are from that table. The table shows about 190,000 clones, with about four fifths occurring only once. The J segment lost 2 bases and the V segment lost 3 bases, leaving 6 bases of the junction unmatched. CDR1 and CDR2 from the germline V gene are KGHDR and SFDVKD. This CDR3 spans 17 amino acids. This clone was seen a few times. The chain uses TRBV24-1 and TRBJ1-1, with 12 bases that match TRBD1. The receptor was isolated from a man aged 55 to 69 with acute or convalescent COVID-19. Material: peripheral blood. The CDR3 coding sequence is TGTGCCACCAGTGATCCCGCGGGGACAGGGGGCAACACTGAAGCTTTCTTT. Protein product: CATSDPAGTGGNTEAFF.